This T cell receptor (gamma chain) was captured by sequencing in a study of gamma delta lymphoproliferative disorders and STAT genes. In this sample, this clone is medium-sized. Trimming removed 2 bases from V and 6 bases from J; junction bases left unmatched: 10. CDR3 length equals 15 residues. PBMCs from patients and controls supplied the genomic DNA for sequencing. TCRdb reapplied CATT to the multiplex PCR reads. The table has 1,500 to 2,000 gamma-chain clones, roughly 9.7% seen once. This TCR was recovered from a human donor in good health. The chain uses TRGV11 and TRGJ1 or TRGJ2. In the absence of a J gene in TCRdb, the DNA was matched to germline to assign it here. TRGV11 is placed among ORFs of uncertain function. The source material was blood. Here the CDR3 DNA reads TGTGCCTGCTGGATTAGGCCTACGTGCGCTTATAAGAAACTCTTT. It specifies CACWIRPTCAYKKLF.